This T cell receptor beta chain appears in the sequencing data of a study of CD8+ T cells in alopecia areata (dated by TCRdb to the late 2010s). The study in broad terms: Treated patients were enrolled in an open-label pilot trial of oral tofacitinib at 5 to 10 mg twice daily for moderate-to-severe alopecia areata. The RNA source kit depended on sample type: the PAXgene miRNA kit for fixed scalp, the miRNeasy kit for PBMCs, and the RNeasy kit for mouse skin. Disease severity in treated patients was measured with the SALT score, which quantifies the percentage of affected scalp surface area. Human TCRbeta sequencing covered scalp tissue and sorted CD4+ and CD8+ peripheral blood T cells from patchy and totalis/universalis alopecia areata patients and healthy controls. TCRbeta CDR3 regions were amplified by immunoSEQ multiplex PCR using 35 Vbeta forward and 13 Jbeta reverse primers. Biopsies were taken from tofacitinib-treated patients at baseline and again at 4 and 24 weeks into treatment, and several of those patients also had a later scalp biopsy. Patients received tofacitinib for 6 to 18 months and were then followed off drug for 6 months to check for delayed response and recurrence. High-throughput TCRbeta sequencing was used to examine T cell clonal expansion in alopecia areata in both the C3H/HeJ mouse model and human patients. Clonality in the scalp was compared among normal scalp (n=4), patchy alopecia areata scalp (n=8), and alopecia totalis/universalis scalp (n=8).

V and J are truncated by 0 bases and 0 bases respectively, leaving an intervening sequence of 3 bases. From the germline V gene (reference sequence), CDR1 is GTSNPN and CDR2 is SVGIG. The CDR3 runs 14 residues from the cysteine to the phenylalanine. Only the CDR3 DNA is retained, 42 bases long and in frame from the first base. Interpreted using the paper, the time point label stands for: roughly 26 weeks on oral tofacitinib. What the treatment or condition label conveys for this sample: oral pan-JAK inhibitor, 5-10 mg twice daily. Peripheral blood and lesional scalp punch biopsies were obtained from patients with alopecia areata. PBMCs were separated by density centrifugation and stained for CD3, CD4 and CD8, after which CD4+ and CD8+ T cells were sorted on a FACSAria. Libraries were made using the immunoSEQ multiplex PCR assay. RNA was extracted from all samples and reverse transcribed into cDNA as template for TCR sequencing. First-strand cDNA was synthesized using SuperScript III with a 2:1 mix of oligo-dT and random hexamers. A synthetic immune receptor repertoire was used to measure amplification bias, and any remaining bias was corrected computationally. The paper's processing steps were these. Raw reads were preprocessed to remove errors, and CDR3 was defined according to IMGT conventions as the region from the conserved cysteine to phenylalanine. Clonality was computed as 1 minus the Shannon entropy, with the entropy normalized by log2 of the number of productive unique TCRs. Scalp TCRbeta sequences were cross-referenced with sorted blood CD4 and CD8 repertoires so that the CD4 or CD8 identity of scalp clones could be inferred. The table comes from immuneACCESS by way of TCRdb, which keeps in-frame sequences with V and J called. Part of the clones is missing from these tables; in studies checked, under half for an unresolved V gene and the rest for unknown reasons. The V and J calls and clone size are taken from that table; D and trimming were inferred from the DNA. Here the sample has 90,000 to 130,000 clones; under 60% occur a single time. 12% of the sample goes to the ten largest clones.

About this clone itself: The antigen it recognizes is unknown. Per-base quality was not reported, and no clone a single base away is much larger than it.

The research as a whole found: Scalp clonality and the number of expanded CD8+ clones among the top 100 scalp clones were significantly decreased by tofacitinib. Unlike mouse skin, where gammadelta T cells dominate, normal human skin contains resident alphabeta T cells that get sequenced too, which complicates analysis of the scalp TCR repertoire. Compared with normal scalp, lesional scalp had higher clonality and more expanded CD8+ clones, particularly in alopecia totalis/universalis, a pattern that suggests antigenic drive. Shared TCR sequences between patients were less evident than in mice, which may be partly attributable to HLA diversity in the patient population. Because the treated cohort was small and had only one nonresponder, larger studies are needed to examine links between baseline CD8+ expansion and response. During tofacitinib treatment, many expanded lesional clones stuck around in both scalp and blood, and this persistence may partly explain why relapse happens after treatment is stopped.

The clonotype comes from a human donor with alopecia areata. The V gene is TRBV30 and the J gene is TRBJ2-6, with the D gene uncertain. The sample consisted of CD8+ T cells sorted from blood, taken at week 24, from a patient treated with tofacitinib. The sequenced DNA: TGTGCCTGGAGTGTCGGCTCTGGGGCCAACGTCCTGACTTTC. This sequence encodes CAWSVGSGANVLTF.